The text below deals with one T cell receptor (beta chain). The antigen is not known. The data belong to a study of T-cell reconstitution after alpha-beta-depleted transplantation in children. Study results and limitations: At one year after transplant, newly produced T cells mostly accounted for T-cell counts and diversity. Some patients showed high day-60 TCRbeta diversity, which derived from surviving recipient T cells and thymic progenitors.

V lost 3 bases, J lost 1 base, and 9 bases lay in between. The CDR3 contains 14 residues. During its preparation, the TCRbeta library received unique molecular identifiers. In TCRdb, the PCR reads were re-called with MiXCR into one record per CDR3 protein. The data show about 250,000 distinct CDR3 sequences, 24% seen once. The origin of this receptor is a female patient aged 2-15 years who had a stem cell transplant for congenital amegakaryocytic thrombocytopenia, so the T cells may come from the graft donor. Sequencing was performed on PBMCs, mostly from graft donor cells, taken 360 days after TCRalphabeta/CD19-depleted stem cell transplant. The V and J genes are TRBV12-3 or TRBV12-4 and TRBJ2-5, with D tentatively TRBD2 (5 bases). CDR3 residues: CASSFRTGQETQYF. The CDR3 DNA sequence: TGTGCCAGCAGTTTTCGGACTGGCCAAGAGACCCAGTACTTC.